Listed here are 19 T cell receptor beta chains from one sample, sequenced in a study of shared clonotypes between healthy human individuals (TCRdb year 2020). The library was prepared using the immunoSEQ multiplex PCR assay. The source is immuneACCESS, and TCRdb retained only in-frame sequences with V and J called. Part of the clones is not carried over; for the studies checked, unresolved V genes explain less than half of this, and the remainder is unexplained. The table for this sample lists 2.5 million or so clones; about 92% of them were counted only once. The ten largest clones capture roughly 0.14% of the sample. Sequencing used naive CD4+ T cells sorted from blood. According to the study, the label for this sample's cell subset or site signals: CD45RA+ positively selected. The receptor source for this set is a man between 18 and 29 years old in good health.

The chain carries TRBV7-2 and TRBJ2-7, with D maybe TRBD1 (5 bases). Trimming took off 5 bases at V and 0 bases at J, with 11 bases between the two ends. The CDR3 contains 14 residues. The V gene's germline CDR1 is SGHTA and CDR2 FQGNSA. CDR3 coding DNA: TGTGCCAGCAGCATAGACAGCTTCTCCTACGAGCAGTACTTC. Translation: CASSIDSFSYEQYF. Variable domain in full (rest from reference TRBV7-2 and TRBJ2-7): GAGVSQSPSNKVTEKGKDVELRCDPISGHTALYWYRQSLGQGLEFLIYFQGNSAPDKSGLPSDRFSAERTGGSVSTLTIQRTQQEDSAVYLCASSIDSFSYEQYFGPGTRLTVT.

This chain uses TRBV28 with TRBJ2-7; 8 positions agree with TRBD1. There are 13 residues in the CDR3. CDR1 is MDHEN, CDR2 SYDVKM, per germline. V lost 6 bases, J lost 4 bases, and 5 bases stayed unmatched. CDR3 sequence (DNA): TGTGCCAGCAGGCCGGGACAGGAATACGAGCAGTACTTC. Residues: CASRPGQEYEQYF.

The J gene is TRBJ2-2, the V gene TRBV5-1; D possibly corresponds to TRBD1 (6 bases). The germline CDR1 and CDR2 sequences are SGHRS and YFSETQ. The CDR3 consists of 15 residues. V lost 4 bases to trimming and J lost 2 bases, with 12 bases between them. In DNA form, the CDR3 reads TGCGCCAGCAGCCAGGGGTTAGTAAACACCGGGGAGCTGTTTTTT. Its protein is CASSQGLVNTGELFF.

The chain recombines TRBV19 with TRBJ2-1; 8 nucleotides agree with TRBD2. This CDR3 is built from 15 residues. Germline V CDR1 and CDR2: LNHDA, SQIVND (reference sequence). J gave up 9 bases and V 5 bases, and 12 bases lay outside the gene matches. The CDR3 region is CASSGLSGKKVEQFF. The CDR3 DNA follows: TGTGCCAGTAGTGGGCTTAGCGGGAAAAAGGTTGAGCAGTTCTTC.

This chain uses TRBV28 with TRBJ2-7, with TRBD1 matching 9 bases. The V segment lost 2 bases and the J segment 0 bases; nucleotides outside the gene matches: 5. CDR3 length: 16 residues. Germline CDR1 and CDR2: MDHEN and SYDVKM. The CDR3 nucleotides read TGTGCCAGCAGTTTAGGGGGACAGGGACACTCCTACGAGCAGTACTTC. Protein sequence: CASSLGGQGHSYEQYF.

This chain uses TRBV4-1 with TRBJ2-7; TRBD2 is a possible D gene (6 bases). The V and J ends lost 2 bases and 3 bases respectively, with 17 bases between them. Germline values: CDR1 MGHRA, CDR2 YSYEKL. The CDR3 is made up of 16 amino acids. The CDR3 region is CASSQRRGSPSYEQYF. Written as DNA, the CDR3 is TGCGCCAGCAGCCAACGCCGGGGGTCACCGAGCTACGAGCAGTACTTC.

The chain links TRBV5-1 to TRBJ1-3, with unresolved D. This CDR3 has 15 amino acids. V dropped 0 bases and J dropped 1 base, with 8 bases sitting between them. Germline V CDR1 and CDR2: SGHRS, YFSETQ. In nucleotides, the CDR3 is TGCGCCAGCAGCTTGGTGTCGGAGTCTGGAAACACCATATATTTT. Protein sequence: CASSLVSESGNTIYF.

V usage is TRBV6-6 and J usage is TRBJ2-1; D possibly corresponds to TRBD2 (6 bases). V dropped 7 bases and J dropped 3 bases, with 13 bases sitting between them. Germline V lookup: CDR1 MNHNY, CDR2 SVGAGI (reference sequence). There are 14 residues in the CDR3. CDR3 sequence reads: CASTSGTLYNEQFF. The CDR3 nucleotides read TGTGCCAGCACCTCCGGGACTCTCTACAATGAGCAGTTCTTC.

This chain links TRBV7-2 with TRBJ1-5; D gene uncertain. From germline, CDR1 is SGHTA and CDR2 FQGNSA. The germline V and J ends were trimmed by 5 bases and 5 bases, with 16 bases remaining between them. The CDR3 covers 15 residues. CDR3 loop: CASSPSGGRHQPQHF. The CDR3 DNA is TGTGCCAGCAGCCCCAGTGGTGGGCGCCATCAGCCCCAGCATTTT.

The chain has TRBV27 and TRBJ1-1; D unclear. V lost 5 bases to trimming and J lost 0 bases, with 13 bases between them. This CDR3 spans 15 amino acids. Germline V gives CDR1 MNHEY, CDR2 SMNVEV (reference sequence). The CDR3 bases are TGTGCCAGCAGTGAGGGTCCCCATATGAACACTGAAGCTTTCTTT. Translating it yields CASSEGPHMNTEAFF.

This clone appeared a few times. Additional DNA sequences in this sample encode the identical CDR3. The V and J genes are TRBV28 and TRBJ1-2; D not certain. V gave up 2 bases and J gave up 2 bases, with 6 bases separating them. CDR1 MDHEN and CDR2 SYDVKM come from the germline V gene. The CDR3 runs to 13 residues. CDR3 amino acids: CASSLPGNYGYTF. CDR3 bases: TGTGCCAGCAGTTTACCGGGGAACTATGGCTACACCTTC.

J is TRBJ1-6 and V is TRBV18; a possible D gene is TRBD1 (5 bases). Trimming took 2 bases from V and 0 from J, leaving 11 bases between them. Per the germline V gene, CDR1 is KGHSH and CDR2 is LQKENI. This CDR3 spans 17 amino acids. The CDR3 DNA is TGTGCCAGCTCACCAGCTCCAGGGATCTCCTATAATTCACCCCTCCACTTT. The encoded protein is CASSPAPGISYNSPLHF.

V and J are TRBV21-1 and TRBJ1-1; TRBD1 is taken as the D call from the table, unchecked against the DNA. TRBV21-1 is termed a pseudogene. The CDR3 is 14 amino acids. The CDR3 sequence: CASSIHRGNTEAFF. The CDR3 region has the DNA TGTGCCAGCAGCATTCACAGGGGTAACACTGAAGCTTTCTTT.

The rearrangement links TRBV7-2 to TRBJ2-1; 11 positions match TRBD2. The CDR3 covers 17 residues. From germline, CDR1 is SGHTA and CDR2 FQGNSA. Trimming at V came to 4 bases and at J to 0 bases, leaving 5 bases not matched to a gene. CDR3 protein: CASSSAGLAGSYNEQFF. CDR3 sequence (DNA): TGTGCCAGCAGCTCCGCAGGACTAGCGGGCTCCTACAATGAGCAGTTCTTC. Full variable domain (outside the CDR3, taken from reference TRBV7-2 and TRBJ2-1): GAGVSQSPSNKVTEKGKDVELRCDPISGHTALYWYRQSLGQGLEFLIYFQGNSAPDKSGLPSDRFSAERTGGSVSTLTIQRTQQEDSAVYLCASSSAGLAGSYNEQFFGPGTRLTVL.

The chain employs TRBV13 and TRBJ2-3; tentative D call: TRBD2 (6 bases). The CDR3 is 17 residues long. The V end lost 5 bases, the J end lost 4 bases, and 22 bases lay between the germline ends. Per germline, CDR1 PRHDT and CDR2 FYEKMQ (reference sequence). DNA of the CDR3: TGTGCCAGCAGCCCGGGACTGGGGGGAACTCTGCCAGATACGCAGTATTTT. This encodes CASSPGLGGTLPDTQYF.

This chain uses TRBV29-1 with TRBJ2-1, with unresolved D. The CDR3 loop spans 8 amino acids. Germline V gives CDR1 SQVTM, CDR2 ANQGSEA. V was clipped by 8 bases and J by 8 bases, with 4 bases between them. The CDR3 DNA reads TGCAGCAGCGATGAGCAGTTCTTC. Translating it yields CSSDEQFF.

V usage is TRBV15 and J usage is TRBJ2-1, with TRBD1 matching over 8 bases. The junction had 6 bases not matched to a gene; V was cut back by 6 bases and J by 8 bases. There are 13 residues in the CDR3. The germline gives CDR1 LNHNV, CDR2 YYDKDF (reference sequence). The CDR3 sequence is CATSRQGSHEQFF. The CDR3 DNA reads TGTGCCACCAGTCGACAGGGGTCGCATGAGCAGTTCTTC.

The chain is built from TRBV6-1 and TRBJ2-1; 13 nucleotides line up with TRBD2. J lost 8 bases, V lost 6 bases, and 7 bases had no gene match. The length of the CDR3 is 15 residues. Germline V gene sequence: CDR1 MNHNS, CDR2 SASEGT. CDR3 loop: CASSRTSGSLYEQFF. The CDR3 nucleotides are TGTGCCAGCAGCCGGACTAGCGGGAGTCTCTATGAGCAGTTCTTC.

In the case of this clone: Other DNA sequences within the sample encode an identical CDR3. The gene calls are TRBV7-2 and TRBJ2-2; 7 bases agree with TRBD2. There are 15 residues in the CDR3. V lost 0 bases, J lost 4 bases, and 2 bases stayed unmatched. Looked up from germline, CDR1 is SGHTA and CDR2 is FQGNSA. The CDR3, as DNA: TGTGCCAGCAGCTTAGCTCGCGGGGGCACCGGGGAGCTGTTTTTT. This sequence encodes CASSLARGGTGELFF.